The next 28 T cell receptor beta chains were all read from a single sample in a study of blood T cell repertoires in COVID-19. The protocol was immunoSEQ multiplex PCR, while the TCRdb copy is restricted to in-frame clones and leaves out a portion. The sample gives 450,000 to 500,000 clones, 80% to 90% of which show up once; 3.2% is in the top ten. The sequenced material came from peripheral blood. All receptors derive from a human donor in a cohort sampled during active COVID-19.

The V and J genes are TRBV6-1 and TRBJ1-2; TRBD1 might be the D (5 bases). Trimming shortened V by 7 bases and J by 4 bases, and 13 bases separated the two germline ends. CDR1 MNHNS and CDR2 SASEGT come from the germline V gene. CDR3 size: 13 residues. CDR3 bases: TGTGCCAGCATTTTCAGGGAGGGCTATGGCTACACCTTC. It encodes CASIFREGYGYTF.

The V gene is TRBV5-4, the J gene TRBJ2-1; 13 nucleotides align to TRBD2. This CDR3 is built from 17 residues. Per the germline V gene, CDR1 is SGHNT and CDR2 is YYREEE (reference sequence). The trim removed 2 bases at V and 8 bases at J, leaving 10 bases unmatched. The CDR3 here is CASSFRLRTSGSDEQFF. The CDR3 bases are TGTGCCAGCAGCTTTAGGTTGCGGACTAGCGGGAGCGATGAGCAGTTCTTC.

This chain links TRBV18 with TRBJ2-6, with D unresolved. This CDR3 is 15 amino acids long. V lost 2 bases, J lost 2 bases, and 7 bases lay in between. Germline assignment: CDR1 KGHSH and CDR2 LQKENI. CDR3 nucleotide sequence: TGTGCCAGCTCACCATCTAACCCTGGGGCCAACGTCCTGACTTTC. Protein: CASSPSNPGANVLTF. The whole variable domain, filled in from reference TRBV18 and TRBJ2-6, reads NAGVMQNPRHLVRRRGQEARLRCSPMKGHSHVYWYRQLPEEGLKFMVYLQKENIIDESGMPKERFSAEFPKEGPSILRIQQVVRGDSAAYFCASSPSNPGANVLTFGAGSRLTVL.

The chain combines TRBV15 with TRBJ1-4; no clear D. Germline V gene data show CDR1 as LNHNV and CDR2 as YYDKDF (reference sequence). The CDR3 loop spans 17 amino acids. V was pared by 1 base and J by 4 bases, with 16 bases between. DNA of the CDR3: TGTGCCACCAGCAGAGGACGTAGCGACTTTTATAATGAAAAACTGTTTTTT. Protein sequence: CATSRGRSDFYNEKLFF.

The genes are TRBV7-9 and TRBJ1-1, with D hard to call. The ends were cut back, 4 bases at V and 5 bases at J, with 14 bases in the middle. This CDR3 has 14 residues. Germline V gene data show CDR1 as SEHNR and CDR2 as FQNEAQ (reference sequence). In nucleotides, the CDR3 is TGTGCCAGCAGCTCGCTAACGGGTGGGACTGAAGCTTTCTTT. It yields the protein CASSSLTGGTEAFF.

Only a few counts were recorded for this clone. V is TRBV3-1 (or the pseudogene TRBV3-2) and J is TRBJ2-2; 9 nucleotides agree with TRBD1. The length of the CDR3 is 17 residues. With 0 bases clipped from V and 4 bases from J, the junction kept 6 bases outside the gene matches. The germline V gene has CDR1 LGHDT and CDR2 YNNKEL (reference sequence). The DNA of the CDR3 is TGTGCCAGCAGCCAAGAAGTTAGGACAGGGGTCACCGGGGAGCTGTTTTTT. Translated: CASSQEVRTGVTGELFF.

The chain is built from TRBV10-3 and TRBJ1-2, with D uncertain. V was trimmed by 2 bases and J by 8 bases, leaving 18 bases between them. The CDR3 spans 15 residues. CDR1 ENHRY and CDR2 SYGVKD come from the germline V gene. CDR3 nucleotides: TGTGCCATCAGTGAGGCCCCCGGAGCCTCCGGAGGCTACACCTTC. Protein: CAISEAPGASGGYTF.

This chain connects TRBV4-1 to TRBJ1-2; tentatively, D is TRBD1 (6 bases). The CDR3 runs 18 residues. From germline, CDR1 is MGHRA and CDR2 YSYEKL. The V gene lost 3 bases and the J gene lost 0 bases, with 20 bases spanning the gap. CDR3 sequence (DNA): TGCGCCAGCAGCCATGAGAGGGGAGGGGGGGCTCCTAACTATGGCTACACCTTC. It is translated as CASSHERGGGAPNYGYTF.

The chain employs TRBV3-1 (or the pseudogene TRBV3-2) and TRBJ2-5; the match to TRBD2 covers 10 bases. There are 18 residues in the CDR3. Germline CDR1 reads LGHDT; CDR2 reads YNNKEL (reference sequence). V trimming: 0 bases; J trimming: 7 bases; junction bases outside the gene matches: 14. CDR3 coding DNA: TGTGCCAGCAGCCAAGAGTCGCTAGCGGGAGAGACGGGGGGGACCCAGTACTTC. It is translated as CASSQESLAGETGGTQYF.

The chain recombines TRBV6-5 with TRBJ1-3; D remains unclear. V lost 4 bases to trimming and J lost 10 bases, with 8 bases between them. The germline V gene encodes CDR1 MNHEY and CDR2 SVGAGI. This CDR3 contains 11 residues. The CDR3 reads CASSSLYTIYF. DNA of the CDR3: TGTGCCAGCAGTTCCCTTTATACCATATATTTT.

The DNA of the CDR3 is TGCGCCAGCAGTCGGACTAGCGGGAGCTCCTACGAGCAGTACTTC. Protein sequence: CASSRTSGSSYEQYF. The rearrangement uses TRBV5-1 and TRBJ2-7, with 13 bases identical to TRBD2. The germline V gene has CDR1 SGHRS and CDR2 YFSETQ. The CDR3 is 15 residues long. With 5 bases clipped from V and 0 bases from J, the junction kept 2 bases outside the gene matches. The complete variable domain, with remaining parts taken from reference TRBV5-1 and TRBJ2-7, reads KAGVTQTPRYLIKTRGQQVTLSCSPISGHRSVSWYQQTPGQGLQFLFEYFSETQRNKGNFPGRFSGRQFSNSRSEMNVSTLELGDSALYLCASSRTSGSSYEQYFGPGTRLTVT.

This clone has a single count. The DNA for the CDR3 is TGCGCCAGCAGCTTGGTTCTAGTCACAGATACGCAGTATTTT. Translated: CASSLVLVTDTQYF. The rearrangement links TRBV5-1 to TRBJ2-3; D remains unclear. The V end lost 0 bases, the J end lost 2 bases, and 7 bases lay between the germline ends. Germline CDR1 is SGHRS and CDR2 is YFSETQ. This CDR3 is 14 amino acids long. Supplemented by reference TRBV5-1 and TRBJ2-3, the full variable domain reads KAGVTQTPRYLIKTRGQQVTLSCSPISGHRSVSWYQQTPGQGLQFLFEYFSETQRNKGNFPGRFSGRQFSNSRSEMNVSTLELGDSALYLCASSLVLVTDTQYFGPGTRLTVL.

The chain has TRBV3-1 (or the pseudogene TRBV3-2) and TRBJ1-5; no clear D. Trimming stripped 0 bases from V and 4 bases from J, with 4 bases between. The germline CDR1 and CDR2 sequences are LGHDT and YNNKEL (reference sequence). CDR3 length: 13 amino acids. CDR3 coding DNA: TGTGCCAGCAGCCAAGATGTAAATCAGCCCCAGCATTTT. The encoded protein is CASSQDVNQPQHF.

This chain links TRBV28 with TRBJ2-2, with 9 bases matching TRBD1. Trimming at V came to 5 bases and at J to 7 bases, leaving 11 bases not matched to a gene. The CDR3 consists of 16 residues. Germline V gives CDR1 MDHEN, CDR2 SYDVKM. Written as DNA, the CDR3 is TGTGCCAGCAGTCAAGGAGCGACAGGGGGAATCGGGGAGCTGTTTTTT. This encodes CASSQGATGGIGELFF.

The chain is built from TRBV2 and TRBJ2-1; TRBD2 agrees at 11 bases. V was pared by 2 bases and J by 4 bases, with 10 bases of the junction left unmatched. This CDR3 contains 18 residues. The germline V gene encodes CDR1 SNHLY and CDR2 FYNNEI. In DNA form, the CDR3 reads TGTGCCAGCAGTGAATGGGGCCTAGCGGGAGGCCTATACAATGAGCAGTTCTTC. Amino acid sequence: CASSEWGLAGGLYNEQFF. The whole variable domain, remainder taken from reference TRBV2 and TRBJ2-1, is EPEVTQTPSHQVTQMGQEVILRCVPISNHLYFYWYRQILGQKVEFLVSFYNNEISEKSEIFDDQFSVERPDGSNFTLKIRSTKLEDSAMYFCASSEWGLAGGLYNEQFFGPGTRLTVL.

The gene calls are TRBV7-3 and TRBJ2-1; 8 positions match TRBD2. The CDR3 consists of 14 residues. Germline lookup yields CDR1 SGHTA and CDR2 FQGTGA. V gave up 5 bases and J gave up 12 bases; unmatched junction bases: 12. CDR3 nucleotides: TGTGCCAGCAGCACAGGAGCGGGAGACCCGCGGCAGTTCTTC. This gives the protein CASSTGAGDPRQFF. The full variable domain, in which reference TRBV7-3 and TRBJ2-1 provide the parts outside the CDR3, is GAGVSQTPSNKVTEKGKYVELRCDPISGHTALYWYRQSLGQGPEFLIYFQGTGAADDSGLPNDRFFAVRPEGSVSTLKIQRTERGDSAVYLCASSTGAGDPRQFFGPGTRLTVL.

The gene calls are TRBV3-1 (or the pseudogene TRBV3-2) and TRBJ2-2; the D gene is possibly TRBD1 (6 bases). In germline, CDR1 is LGHDT, CDR2 YNNKEL (reference sequence). The CDR3 is 15 amino acids. The germline V and J ends were trimmed by 3 bases and 0 bases, with 8 bases remaining between them. As DNA, the CDR3 is TGTGCCAGCAGCCACGGACAGACGAACACCGGGGAGCTGTTTTTT. As protein: CASSHGQTNTGELFF.

V is TRBV7-9 and J is TRBJ2-7, with 9 bases identical to TRBD1. Per germline, CDR1 SEHNR and CDR2 FQNEAQ (reference sequence). Trimming removed 1 base from V and 3 bases from J; junction bases left unmatched: 4. The CDR3 runs to 15 residues. The DNA of the CDR3 is TGTGCCAGCAGCTTAGTCACAGGGGGCAACTACGAGCAGTACTTC. Protein: CASSLVTGGNYEQYF. The full variable domain, its missing parts supplied by reference TRBV7-9 and TRBJ2-7, is DTGVSQNPRHKITKRGQNVTFRCDPISEHNRLYWYRQTLGQGPEFLTYFQNEAQLEKSRLLSDRFSAERPKGSFSTLEIQRTEQGDSAMYLCASSLVTGGNYEQYFGPGTRLTVT.

The genes are TRBV4-3 and TRBJ2-1; the D gene is possibly TRBD2 (5 bases). Trimming removed 0 bases at V and 9 bases at J, with 12 bases between. This CDR3 has 14 residues. Germline V CDR1 and CDR2: LGHNA, YSLEER. CDR3 loop: CASSQDEGSSEQFF. The CDR3 DNA reads as TGCGCCAGCAGCCAAGATGAGGGTAGCAGTGAGCAGTTCTTC.

V is TRBV6-2 or TRBV6-3 and J is TRBJ2-3, with 9 bases identical to TRBD2. V lost 0 bases, J lost 0 bases, and 7 bases stayed unmatched. There are 18 residues in the CDR3. Germline V gene data show CDR1 as MNHEY and CDR2 as SVGEGT. This CDR3 is CASSYSLTTSGSTDTQYF. In DNA form, the CDR3 reads TGTGCCAGCAGTTACTCTTTGACTACTAGCGGGAGCACAGATACGCAGTATTTT.

The chain couples TRBV7-2 to TRBJ1-2, with 9 bases that match TRBD1. Unmatched junction bases numbered 10, after V lost 5 bases and J lost 6 bases. The CDR3 spans 15 residues. Germline V gene data show CDR1 as SGHTA and CDR2 as FQGNSA. The CDR3: CASSPPGQGRDGYTF. The CDR3, as DNA: TGTGCCAGCAGCCCTCCGGGACAGGGACGGGATGGCTACACCTTC.

The chain is built from TRBV28 and TRBJ2-7; 7 nucleotides agree with TRBD1. Germline-derived CDR1 and CDR2 are MDHEN and SYDVKM. This CDR3 region has 14 residues. V trimming: 9 bases; J trimming: 1 base; junction bases outside the gene matches: 9. This chain's CDR3 is CASSRTGLSYEQYF. The CDR3 coding sequence is TGTGCCAGTAGCCGGACAGGACTTTCCTACGAGCAGTACTTC.

This clone was observed a few times. J is TRBJ1-5 and V is TRBV6-6, with D uncertain. The germline V gene encodes CDR1 MNHNY and CDR2 SVGAGI (reference sequence). This CDR3 region has 10 residues. In DNA form, the CDR3 reads TGTGCAGCCGGGGAGCCCCCCCAGCATTTT. It yields the protein CAAGEPPQHF.

The sample holds one count of this clone. The V and J genes are TRBV24-1 and TRBJ2-1, with D tentatively TRBD2 (6 bases). Germline V gene lookup returns CDR1 KGHDR and CDR2 SFDVKD. This CDR3 has 20 residues. Trimming cost V 5 bases and J 6 bases, with 31 bases left between them. The CDR3 DNA is TGTGCCACCAGTGCCCTGATTGGTGTAGAAGCGGGCGCCACGTCCAATGAGCAGTTCTTC. Translated: CATSALIGVEAGATSNEQFF.

This rearrangement joins TRBV28 to TRBJ1-3; a weak D match, TRBD1 (5 bases). The CDR3 totals 16 residues. Germline lookup yields CDR1 MDHEN and CDR2 SYDVKM. Trimming removed 5 bases at V and 4 bases at J, with 18 bases between. In DNA, the CDR3 is TGTGCCAGCAGTAGTATTGACAGTTTAGGCGGAAACACCATATATTTT. Its translation: CASSSIDSLGGNTIYF.

The rearrangement joins TRBV19 to TRBJ1-4; D uncertain. The V end was cut by 6 bases, the J end by 8 bases, with 10 bases between. There are 12 residues in the CDR3. The germline V gene encodes CDR1 LNHDA and CDR2 SQIVND (reference sequence). This CDR3 reads CASSLRREKLFF. DNA of the CDR3: TGTGCCAGTAGCCTTAGGCGGGAAAAACTGTTTTTT.

V and J are TRBV6-5 and TRBJ2-7, with D possibly being TRBD2 (5 bases). Trimming cost V 4 bases and J 3 bases, with 13 bases left between them. Germline V gene data show CDR1 as MNHEY and CDR2 as SVGAGI. This CDR3 spans 14 amino acids. The CDR3 nucleotides read TGTGCCAGCAGTTTTGGTGGAGGTCTCTACGAGCAGTACTTC. Its protein is CASSFGGGLYEQYF.

The chain recombines TRBV7-2 with TRBJ2-5; TRBD2 is a possible D gene (5 bases). V lost 5 bases and J lost 5, with 12 bases in between. CDR1 and CDR2 (germline): SGHTA, FQGNSA. CDR3 length: 13 amino acids. CDR3 DNA sequence: TGTGCCAGCAGCCAGGACTTGTTTGAGACCCAGTACTTC. Its translation: CASSQDLFETQYF.